This T cell receptor (beta chain) derives from a study of CD8 T cells in ankylosing spondylitis. This clonotype came up many times. Its antigen is still unknown. Overall study results and limits: In peripheral blood, disease-linked CD8+ clones occurred at relatively low frequencies. Within ankylosing spondylitis blood, a TCR beta motif made up of eight highly homologous variants appeared to be characteristic. In ankylosing spondylitis patients, matched synovial fluid reportedly showed significant enrichment of disease-linked clones.

Quantitative 5'-RACE was performed with molecular barcodes, and it yielded the TCR beta libraries. MiXCR, run by TCRdb on the 5' RACE reads, gives a single entry per CDR3 protein. The sample holds 200,000 to 250,000 distinct CDR3 sequences, 20% to 30% seen once. CDR1 DFQATT and CDR2 SNEGSKA come from the germline V gene (reference sequence). CDR3 length: 11 amino acids. The ends were cut back, 4 bases at V and 4 bases at J, with 7 bases in the middle. Sample: blood, either unsorted or a sorted T cell fraction (not recorded which). The rearrangement uses TRBV20-1 and TRBJ1-2; TRBD1 might be the D (5 bases). The sequence was collected from a male donor with ankylosing spondylitis or in good health (not recorded which). DNA of the CDR3: TGCAGTGCTAAGGGGTCCTATGGCTACACCTTC. This encodes CSAKGSYGYTF.